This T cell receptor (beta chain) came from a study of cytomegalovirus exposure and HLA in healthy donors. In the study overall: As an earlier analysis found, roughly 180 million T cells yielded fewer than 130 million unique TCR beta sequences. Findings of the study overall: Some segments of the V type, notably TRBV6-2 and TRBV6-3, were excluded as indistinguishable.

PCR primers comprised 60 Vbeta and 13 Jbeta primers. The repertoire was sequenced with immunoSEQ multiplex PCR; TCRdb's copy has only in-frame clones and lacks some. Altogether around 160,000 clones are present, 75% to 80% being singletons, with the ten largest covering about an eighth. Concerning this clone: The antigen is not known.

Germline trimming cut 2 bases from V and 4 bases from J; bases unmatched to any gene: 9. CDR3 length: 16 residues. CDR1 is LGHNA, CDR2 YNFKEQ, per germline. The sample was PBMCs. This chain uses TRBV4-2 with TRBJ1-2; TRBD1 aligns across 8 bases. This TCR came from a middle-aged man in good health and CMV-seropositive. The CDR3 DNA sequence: TGTGCCAGCAGCCAATCGAATGGACAGGGTAGCTATGGCTACACCTTC. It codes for CASSQSNGQGSYGYTF.